The 11 T cell receptor beta chains in this list originate from one sample, sequenced in a study of OX40 agonist ivuxolimab in advanced cancers. Sequencing used immunoSEQ multiplex PCR; TCRdb keeps in-frame clones, though not all of them. The sample records roughly 86,000 clones, about 94% being singletons. Sequences were derived from CD4+ or CD8+ T cells sorted from blood, sampled in a trial of the OX40 agonist ivuxolimab. Every receptor here comes from an adult with an advanced solid tumor such as melanoma, head and neck, liver or kidney cancer.

This chain uses TRBV30 with TRBJ1-5; possible D gene TRBD1, 6 bases. V was clipped by 0 bases and J by 2 bases, with 8 bases between them. This CDR3 contains 14 residues. Looked up from germline, CDR1 is GTSNPN and CDR2 is SVGIG (reference sequence). The CDR3, as DNA: TGTGCCTGGAGTGTAGGGACACGCAATCAGCCCCAGCATTTT. Residues: CAWSVGTRNQPQHF.

This clone appeared once. The CDR3 reads CASSSDAGLAGGREQFF. CDR3 DNA sequence: TGTGCCAGCAGCTCTGACGCGGGACTAGCGGGAGGCCGGGAGCAGTTCTTC. The J gene is TRBJ2-1, the V gene TRBV7-9, with 15 bases identical to TRBD2. Germline V gives CDR1 SEHNR, CDR2 FQNEAQ (reference sequence). CDR3 length: 17 amino acids. Trimming removed 4 bases from V and 10 bases from J; junction bases left unmatched: 11.

In DNA, the CDR3 is TGTGCCAGTAGCGGGAGCGGGGTCTCATGGAATGAGCAGTTCTTC. Translation: CASSGSGVSWNEQFF. This chain connects TRBV19 to TRBJ2-1; 7 nucleotides align to TRBD2. This CDR3 is 15 amino acids long. V gave up 6 bases and J gave up 7 bases; unmatched junction bases: 12. CDR1 and CDR2 (germline): LNHDA, SQIVND (reference sequence).

The V gene is TRBV30, the J gene TRBJ2-7; D possibly matches TRBD1 or TRBD2 (5 bases each). The ends were cut back, 2 bases at V and 6 bases at J, with 14 bases in the middle. Germline CDR1 GTSNPN, CDR2 SVGIG (reference sequence). The CDR3 runs 13 residues. The CDR3 loop reads CAWSPGHWGEQYF. In DNA, the CDR3 is TGTGCCTGGAGTCCGGGGCATTGGGGCGAGCAGTACTTC. The full variable domain, with the rest looked up from reference TRBV30 and TRBJ2-7, is SQTIHQWPATLVQPVGSPLSLECTVEGTSNPNLYWYRQAAGRGLQLLFYSVGIGQISSEVPQNLSASRPQDRQFILSSKKLLLSDSGFYLCAWSPGHWGEQYFGPGTRLTVT.

The CDR3 DNA reads TGTGCCAGCAGCTCGGAAGGGGATCGGGCCGGGGAGCTGTTTTTT. It encodes CASSSEGDRAGELFF. The chain joins TRBV7-9 to TRBJ2-2; weak D call: TRBD1 (5 bases). The CDR3 runs to 15 residues. The germline V and J ends were trimmed by 4 bases and 6 bases, with 15 bases remaining between them. Germline values: CDR1 SEHNR, CDR2 FQNEAQ (reference sequence).

The rearrangement uses TRBV4-1 and TRBJ2-5; D is unresolved. Germline loops: CDR1 MGHRA, CDR2 YSYEKL. The length of the CDR3 is 16 residues. V lost 1 base and J lost 1, with 13 bases in between. The CDR3 loop is CASSQVGDLIQETQYF. The CDR3 nucleotides read TGCGCCAGCAGCCAAGTAGGCGACCTGATCCAAGAGACCCAGTACTTC.

In this sample, this clone turned up once. The chain links TRBV28 to TRBJ2-4, with TRBD2 matching over 9 bases. Germline V gene sequence: CDR1 MDHEN, CDR2 SYDVKM. This CDR3 region has 15 residues. After removal of 7 bases from V and 8 bases from J, the junction contained 12 bases not matched to a gene. The CDR3, as DNA: TGTGCCAGCACCGGTAGCGGGAGTCGACGTGACATTCAGTACTTC. Its translation is CASTGSGSRRDIQYF.

The chain recombines TRBV19 with TRBJ2-1; D possibly corresponds to TRBD1 (5 bases). CDR1 and CDR2 from the germline V gene are LNHDA and SQIVND (reference sequence). The length of the CDR3 is 14 residues. Trimming took 8 bases from V and 12 from J, leaving 23 bases between them. The CDR3 coding sequence is TGTGCCAGTTCGCGACAGCCCGTCCCCACGGGGCAGTTCTTC. This encodes CASSRQPVPTGQFF.

This chain links TRBV5-5 with TRBJ1-5; D not resolved. The CDR3 loop spans 16 amino acids. V lost 0 bases and J lost 7, with 17 bases in between. CDR1 and CDR2 (germline): SGHKS, YYEKEE (reference sequence). The CDR3: CASSLERAHEGQPQHF. CDR3 DNA sequence: TGTGCCAGCAGCTTGGAACGGGCCCATGAAGGGCAGCCCCAGCATTTT.

This clone was picked up one time. This chain links TRBV6-4 with TRBJ2-1, with TRBD2 matching 8 bases. This CDR3 region has 17 residues. The junction had 7 bases not matched to a gene; V was cut back by 3 bases and J by 0 bases. Germline values: CDR1 MRHNA, CDR2 SNTAGT. The CDR3 DNA reads as TGTGCCAGCAGTGATAGCGGGAACGTTATCTCCTACAATGAGCAGTTCTTC. Amino acids: CASSDSGNVISYNEQFF.

The V and J genes are TRBV5-1 and TRBJ2-3; D gene uncertain. Germline V CDR1 and CDR2: SGHRS, YFSETQ. The CDR3 covers 12 residues. With 4 bases removed from V and 4 bases from J, the gap between germline ends came to 7 bases. The CDR3 DNA reads as TGCGCCAGCAGCCCCCCCGCAGATACGCAGTATTTT. Translation: CASSPPADTQYF.